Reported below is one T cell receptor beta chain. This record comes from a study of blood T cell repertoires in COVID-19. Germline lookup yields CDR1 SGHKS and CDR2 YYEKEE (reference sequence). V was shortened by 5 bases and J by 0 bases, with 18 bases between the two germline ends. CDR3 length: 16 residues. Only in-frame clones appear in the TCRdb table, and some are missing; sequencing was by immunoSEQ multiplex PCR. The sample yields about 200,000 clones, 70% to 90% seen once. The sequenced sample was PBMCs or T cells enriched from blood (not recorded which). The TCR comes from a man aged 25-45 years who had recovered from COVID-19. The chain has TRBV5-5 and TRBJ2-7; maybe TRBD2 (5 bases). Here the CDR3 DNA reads TGTGCCAGCAGTAATCTAGCCTTCCCGAGCTCCTACGAGCAGTACTTC. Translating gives CASSNLAFPSSYEQYF.